The entry below gives a single T cell receptor (beta chain) sequence along with its context. This specimen comes from a study of T cell responses to AZD1222 COVID-19 vaccine. Produced via immunoSEQ multiplex PCR; TCRdb's table is partial and in-frame only. This sample has roughly 80,000 clones, with roughly 90% found just once. Germline values: CDR1 SGHRS, CDR2 YFSETQ. Deletions cut 0 bases from V and 1 base from J, with 19 bases between. This CDR3 contains 18 residues. The sequencing here drew on peripheral blood, taken on day 0 of MenACWY control vaccination. This TCR came from an adult in good health. The chain employs TRBV5-1 and TRBJ2-5; D assignment may be TRBD1 or TRBD2 (7 bases each). CDR3 DNA sequence: TGCGCCAGCAGCTTGGGAAGGGGGCCACTAGCGTCCCAAGAGACCCAGTACTTC. This encodes CASSLGRGPLASQETQYF.